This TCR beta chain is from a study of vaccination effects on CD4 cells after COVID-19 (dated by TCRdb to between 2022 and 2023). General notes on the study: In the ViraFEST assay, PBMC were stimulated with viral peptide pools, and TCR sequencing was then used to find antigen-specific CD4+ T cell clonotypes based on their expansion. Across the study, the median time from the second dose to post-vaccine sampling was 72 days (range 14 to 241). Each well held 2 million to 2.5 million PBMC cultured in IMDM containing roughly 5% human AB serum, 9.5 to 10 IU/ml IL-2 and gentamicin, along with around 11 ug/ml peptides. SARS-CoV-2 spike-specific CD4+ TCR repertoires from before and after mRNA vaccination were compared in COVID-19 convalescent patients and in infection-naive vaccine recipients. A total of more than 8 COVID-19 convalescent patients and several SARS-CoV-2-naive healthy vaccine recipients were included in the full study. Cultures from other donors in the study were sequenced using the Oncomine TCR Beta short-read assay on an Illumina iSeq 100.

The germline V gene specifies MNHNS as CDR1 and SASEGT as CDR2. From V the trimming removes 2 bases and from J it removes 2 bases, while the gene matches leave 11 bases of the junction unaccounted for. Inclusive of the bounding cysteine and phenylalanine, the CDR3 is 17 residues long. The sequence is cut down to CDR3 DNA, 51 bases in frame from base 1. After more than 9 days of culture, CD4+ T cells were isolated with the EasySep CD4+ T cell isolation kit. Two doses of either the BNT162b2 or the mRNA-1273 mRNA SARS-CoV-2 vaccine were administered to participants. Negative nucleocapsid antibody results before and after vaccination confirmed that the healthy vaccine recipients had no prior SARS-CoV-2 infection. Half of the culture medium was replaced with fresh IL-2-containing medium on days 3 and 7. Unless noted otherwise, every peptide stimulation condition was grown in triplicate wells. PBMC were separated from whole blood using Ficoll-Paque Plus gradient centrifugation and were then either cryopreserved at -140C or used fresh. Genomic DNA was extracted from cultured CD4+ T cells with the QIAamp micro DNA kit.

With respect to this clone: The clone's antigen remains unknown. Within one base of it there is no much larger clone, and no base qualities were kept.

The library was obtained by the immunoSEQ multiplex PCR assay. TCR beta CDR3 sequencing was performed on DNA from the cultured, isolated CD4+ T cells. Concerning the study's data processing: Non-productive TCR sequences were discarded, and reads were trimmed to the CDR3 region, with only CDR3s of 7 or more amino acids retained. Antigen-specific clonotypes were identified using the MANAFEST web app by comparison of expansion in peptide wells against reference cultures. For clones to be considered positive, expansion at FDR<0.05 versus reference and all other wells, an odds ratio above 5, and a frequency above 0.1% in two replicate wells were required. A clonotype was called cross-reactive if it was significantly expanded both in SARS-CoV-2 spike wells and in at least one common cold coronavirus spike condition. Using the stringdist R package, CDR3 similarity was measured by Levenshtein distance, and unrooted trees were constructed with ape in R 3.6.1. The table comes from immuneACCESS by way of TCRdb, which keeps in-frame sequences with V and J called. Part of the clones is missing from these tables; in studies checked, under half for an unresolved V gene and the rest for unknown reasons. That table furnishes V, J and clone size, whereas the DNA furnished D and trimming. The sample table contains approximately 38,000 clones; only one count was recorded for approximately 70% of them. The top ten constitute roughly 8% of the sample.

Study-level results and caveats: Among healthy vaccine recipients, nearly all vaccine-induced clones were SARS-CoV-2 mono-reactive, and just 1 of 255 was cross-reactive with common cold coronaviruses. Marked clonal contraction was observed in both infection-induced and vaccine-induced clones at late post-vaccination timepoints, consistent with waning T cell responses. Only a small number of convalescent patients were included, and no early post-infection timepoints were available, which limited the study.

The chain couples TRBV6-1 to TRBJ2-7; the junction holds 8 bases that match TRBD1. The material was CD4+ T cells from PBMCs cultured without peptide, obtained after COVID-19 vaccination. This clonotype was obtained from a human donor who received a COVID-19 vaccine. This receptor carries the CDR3 CASSEHAGGAPPYEQYF. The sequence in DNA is TGTGCCAGCAGTGAACATGCAGGGGGCGCACCCCCCTACGAGCAGTACTTC.